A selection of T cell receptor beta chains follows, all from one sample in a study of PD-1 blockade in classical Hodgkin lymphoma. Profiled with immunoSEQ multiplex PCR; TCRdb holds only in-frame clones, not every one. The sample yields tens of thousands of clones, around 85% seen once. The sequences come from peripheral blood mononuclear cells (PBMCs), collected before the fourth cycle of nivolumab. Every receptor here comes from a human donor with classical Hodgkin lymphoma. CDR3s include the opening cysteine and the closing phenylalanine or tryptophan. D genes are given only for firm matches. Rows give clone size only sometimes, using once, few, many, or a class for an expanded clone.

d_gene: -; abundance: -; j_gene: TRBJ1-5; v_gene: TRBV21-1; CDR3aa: CASAGGRVCNQPQHF; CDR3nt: TGTGCCAGCGCCGGGGGCAGGGTTTGCAATCAGCCCCAGCATTTT
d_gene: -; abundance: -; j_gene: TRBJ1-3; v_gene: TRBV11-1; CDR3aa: CASSLPRDNSGNTIYF; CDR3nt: TGTGCCAGCAGCTTACCCCGGGACAACTCTGGAAACACCATATATTTT
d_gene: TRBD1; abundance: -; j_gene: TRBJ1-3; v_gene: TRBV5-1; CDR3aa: CASSRMGQGQSGNTIYF; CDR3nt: TGCGCCAGCAGCCGTATGGGACAGGGTCAATCTGGAAACACCATATATTTT
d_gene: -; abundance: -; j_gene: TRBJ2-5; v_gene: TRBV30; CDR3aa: CAWSPRQTEETQYF; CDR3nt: TGTGCCTGGAGCCCCAGACAGACAGAAGAGACCCAGTACTTC
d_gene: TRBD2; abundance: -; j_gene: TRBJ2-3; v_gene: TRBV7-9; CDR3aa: CASSPSARQTSGRVDTQYF; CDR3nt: TGTGCCAGCAGCCCCTCCGCGAGACAGACTAGCGGGAGAGTAGATACGCAGTATTTT
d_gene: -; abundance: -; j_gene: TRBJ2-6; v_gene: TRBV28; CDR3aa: CASVESGANVLTF; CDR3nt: TGTGCCAGCGTGGAGTCCGGGGCCAACGTCCTGACTTTC
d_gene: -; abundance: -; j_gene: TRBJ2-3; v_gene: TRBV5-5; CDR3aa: CASSLSPTDTQYF; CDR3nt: TGTGCCAGCAGCTTGTCTCCTACAGATACGCAGTATTTT
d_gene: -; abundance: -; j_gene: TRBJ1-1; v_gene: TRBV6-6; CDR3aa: CASSAGWKNTEAFF; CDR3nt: TGTGCCAGCAGCGCAGGGTGGAAGAACACTGAAGCTTTCTTT
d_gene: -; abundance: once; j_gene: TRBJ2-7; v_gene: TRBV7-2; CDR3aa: CASSLELGSTYEQYF; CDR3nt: TGTGCCAGCAGCTTAGAGCTGGGGTCCACCTACGAGCAGTACTTC
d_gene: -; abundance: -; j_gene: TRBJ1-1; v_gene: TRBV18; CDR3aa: CASSPRGGLNTEAFF; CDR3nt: TGTGCCAGCTCACCAAGGGGGGGGTTGAACACTGAAGCTTTCTTT
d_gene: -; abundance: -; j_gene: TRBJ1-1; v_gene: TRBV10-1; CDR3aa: CASRRGLPRGNTEAFF; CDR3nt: TGCGCCAGCAGGCGGGGCCTCCCGAGGGGGAACACTGAAGCTTTCTTT
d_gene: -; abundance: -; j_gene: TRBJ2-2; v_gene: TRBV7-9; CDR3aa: CASSTSSGIANTGELFF; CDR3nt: TGTGCCAGCAGTACCTCCTCGGGGATCGCGAACACCGGGGAGCTGTTTTTT
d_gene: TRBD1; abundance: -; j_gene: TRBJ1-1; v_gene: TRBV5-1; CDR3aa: CASSLEGQGTEAFF; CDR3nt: TGCGCCAGCAGCTTGGAGGGACAGGGGACTGAAGCTTTCTTT
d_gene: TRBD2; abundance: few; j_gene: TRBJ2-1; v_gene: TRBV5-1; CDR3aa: CASSSLAGGSYNEQFF; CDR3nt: TGCGCCAGCAGCTCCCTGGCGGGGGGCTCCTACAATGAGCAGTTCTTC
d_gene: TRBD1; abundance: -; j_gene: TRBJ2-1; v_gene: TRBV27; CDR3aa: CASSSHRGYNEQFF; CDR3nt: TGTGCCAGCAGTTCCCACAGGGGGTACAATGAGCAGTTCTTC
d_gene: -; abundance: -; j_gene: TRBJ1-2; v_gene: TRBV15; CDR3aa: CATSRDPGRVNYGYTF; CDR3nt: TGTGCCACCAGCAGAGATCCGGGCAGGGTAAACTATGGCTACACCTTC
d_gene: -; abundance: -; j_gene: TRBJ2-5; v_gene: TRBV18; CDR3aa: CASSPSGRSGRETQYF; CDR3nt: TGTGCCAGCTCACCATCGGGCCGGTCAGGGCGGGAGACCCAGTACTTC
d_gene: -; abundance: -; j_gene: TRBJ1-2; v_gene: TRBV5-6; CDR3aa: CASSFISVPNYGYTF; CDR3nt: TGTGCCAGCAGCTTTATCTCGGTTCCTAACTATGGCTACACCTTC
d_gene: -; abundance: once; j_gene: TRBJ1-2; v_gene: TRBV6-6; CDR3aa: CASSYKGYGYTF; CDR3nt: TGTGCCAGCAGTTACAAGGGGTATGGCTACACCTTC
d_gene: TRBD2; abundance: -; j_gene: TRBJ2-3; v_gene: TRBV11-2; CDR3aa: CASSQGTSGTHTQYF; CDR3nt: TGTGCCAGCAGCCAAGGGACTAGCGGCACGCATACGCAGTATTTT
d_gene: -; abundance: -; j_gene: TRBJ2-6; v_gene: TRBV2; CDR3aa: CASSRMTGRSGANVLTF; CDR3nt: TGTGCCAGCAGCCGTATGACAGGGAGGTCTGGGGCCAACGTCCTGACTTTC
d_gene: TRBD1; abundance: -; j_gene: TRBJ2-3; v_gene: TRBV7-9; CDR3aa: CASTYPGQGITDTQYF; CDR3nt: TGTGCCAGCACCTACCCGGGACAGGGGATTACAGATACGCAGTATTTT
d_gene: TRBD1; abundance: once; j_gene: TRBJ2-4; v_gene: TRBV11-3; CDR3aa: CASSSGQGNIQYF; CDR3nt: TGTGCCAGCAGCTCGGGACAGGGGAACATTCAGTACTTC
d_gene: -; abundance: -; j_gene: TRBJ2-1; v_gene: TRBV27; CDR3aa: CASSYIGRFYNEQFF; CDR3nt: TGTGCCAGCAGTTATATTGGCCGATTTTACAATGAGCAGTTCTTC
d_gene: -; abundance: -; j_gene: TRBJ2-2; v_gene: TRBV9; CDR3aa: CASSTHTRGPNTGELFF; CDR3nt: TGTGCCAGCAGCACCCACACGCGGGGCCCAAACACCGGGGAGCTGTTTTTT
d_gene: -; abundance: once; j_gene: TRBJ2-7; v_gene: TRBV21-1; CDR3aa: CASSAGTEDYEQYF; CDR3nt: TGTGCCAGCAGCGCCGGGACGGAAGACTACGAGCAGTACTTC
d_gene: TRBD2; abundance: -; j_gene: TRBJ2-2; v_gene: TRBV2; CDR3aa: CASSAPSGGANTGELFF; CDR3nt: TGTGCCAGCAGTGCTCCCTCCGGGGGGGCGAACACCGGGGAGCTGTTTTTT
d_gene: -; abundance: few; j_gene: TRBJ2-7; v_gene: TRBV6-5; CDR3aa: CASRSGLGVEQYF; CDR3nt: TGTGCCAGCAGGTCCGGGCTTGGGGTCGAGCAGTACTTC
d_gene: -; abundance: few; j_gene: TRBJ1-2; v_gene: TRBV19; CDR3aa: CASIDRMGGYTF; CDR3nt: TGTGCCAGCATCGACAGGATGGGAGGCTACACCTTC
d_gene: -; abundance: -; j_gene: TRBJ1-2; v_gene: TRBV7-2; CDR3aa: CASSLSSNYGYTF; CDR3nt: TGTGCCAGCAGCTTATCCTCTAACTATGGCTACACCTTC
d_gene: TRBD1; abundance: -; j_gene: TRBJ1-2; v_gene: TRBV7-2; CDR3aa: CASSPAGGSYGYTF; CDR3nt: TGTGCCAGCAGCCCCGCAGGGGGCAGCTATGGCTACACCTTC
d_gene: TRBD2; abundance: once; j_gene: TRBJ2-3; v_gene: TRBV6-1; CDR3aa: CASSESGATDTQYF; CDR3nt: TGTGCCAGCAGTGAAAGCGGGGCCACAGATACGCAGTATTTT
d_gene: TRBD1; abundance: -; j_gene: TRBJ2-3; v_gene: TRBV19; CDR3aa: CASTGGDSSHPSTDTQYF; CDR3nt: TGTGCCAGTACCGGTGGGGACAGTTCACACCCTAGCACAGATACGCAGTATTTT
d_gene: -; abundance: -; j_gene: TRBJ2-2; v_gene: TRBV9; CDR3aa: CASSAEINTGELFF; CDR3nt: TGTGCCAGCAGCGCGGAAATTAACACCGGGGAGCTGTTTTTT
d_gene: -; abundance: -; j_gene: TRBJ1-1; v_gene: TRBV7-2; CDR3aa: CASSLIPSNTEAFF; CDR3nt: TGTGCCAGCAGCTTAATACCGTCGAACACTGAAGCTTTCTTT
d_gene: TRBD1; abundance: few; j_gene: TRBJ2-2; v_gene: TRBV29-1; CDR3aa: CSVGGQGAGELFF; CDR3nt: TGCAGCGTTGGAGGACAGGGGGCCGGGGAGCTGTTTTTT
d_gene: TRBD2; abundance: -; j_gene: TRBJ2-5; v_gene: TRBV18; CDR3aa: CASSPSGGSETQYF; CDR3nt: TGTGCCAGCTCACCATCGGGGGGGTCTGAGACCCAGTACTTC
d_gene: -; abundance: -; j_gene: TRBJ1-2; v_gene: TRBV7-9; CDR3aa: CASSLEGGIYGYTF; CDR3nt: TGTGCCAGCAGCTTAGAGGGCGGAATCTATGGCTACACCTTC
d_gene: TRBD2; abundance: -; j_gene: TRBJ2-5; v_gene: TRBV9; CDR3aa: CASSVGGRGVETQYF; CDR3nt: TGTGCCAGCAGCGTAGGCGGGAGAGGGGTGGAGACCCAGTACTTC
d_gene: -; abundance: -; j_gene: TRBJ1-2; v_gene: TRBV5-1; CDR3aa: CASSYQGTDGYTF; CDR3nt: TGCGCCAGCAGCTATCAGGGTACGGACGGCTACACCTTC
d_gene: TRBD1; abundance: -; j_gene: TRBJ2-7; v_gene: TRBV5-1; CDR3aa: CASSGGTGAYEQYF; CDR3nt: TGCGCCTCCTCGGGGGGGACAGGGGCTTACGAGCAGTACTTC
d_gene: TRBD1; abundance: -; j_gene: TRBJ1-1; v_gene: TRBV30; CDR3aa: CAWSVGTGMAEAFF; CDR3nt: TGTGCCTGGAGTGTAGGGACAGGGATGGCTGAAGCTTTCTTT
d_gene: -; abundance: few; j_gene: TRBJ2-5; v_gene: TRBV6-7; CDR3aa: CASSPATPPETQYF; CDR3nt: TGTGCCAGCAGCCCGGCAACCCCTCCAGAGACCCAGTACTTC
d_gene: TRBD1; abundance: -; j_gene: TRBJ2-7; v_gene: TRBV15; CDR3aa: CATSRASGGMDEQYF; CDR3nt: TGTGCCACCAGCAGAGCTTCAGGGGGCATGGACGAGCAGTACTTC
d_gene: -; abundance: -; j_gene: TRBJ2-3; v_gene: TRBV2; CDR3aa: CASSRLGGAPTDTQYF; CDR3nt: TGTGCCAGCAGCCGCCTAGGAGGGGCCCCCACAGATACGCAGTATTTT
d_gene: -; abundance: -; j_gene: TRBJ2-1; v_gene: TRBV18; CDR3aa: CASSPRIGREGEQFF; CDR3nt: TGTGCCAGCTCACCACGGATAGGGCGGGAAGGTGAGCAGTTCTTC
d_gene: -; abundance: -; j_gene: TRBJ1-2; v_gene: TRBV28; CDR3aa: CASSLGTRVGHGYTF; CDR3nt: TGTGCCAGCAGTCTTGGGACACGCGTAGGACATGGCTACACCTTC